Below are 9 T cell receptor beta chains sequenced from a single sample in a study of regulatory T cells in long-lasting Graves disease. Time point denoted: newly diagnosed GD, antithyroid drugs for less than 3 months. PBMCs provided the RNA from which the TCR library was made. Arm-PCR of CDR3 regions and iRepertoire HTBI primers were the basis on which TCR beta libraries were built. From the multiplex PCR reads, TCRdb called clonotypes with MiXCR, one entry per CDR3 protein. The sample lists about 440,000 distinct CDR3 sequences, around 17% occurring once. This sample also belongs to another study, concerning T cells in Graves' hyperthyroidism and ophthalmopathy.

Material: peripheral blood mononuclear cells (PBMCs), obtained at new diagnosis, from a patient treated with antithyroid drugs. The receptors originated from a woman in her 30s with Graves disease.

This clonotype was seen many times. The chain uses TRBV7-2 and TRBJ2-7; D call uncertain. The germline V and J ends were trimmed by 3 bases and 4 bases, with 10 bases remaining between them. The CDR3 has 13 amino acids. CDR1 is SGHTA and CDR2 is FQGNSA in the germline V gene. The CDR3 loop reads CASSLNPNYEQYF. In DNA form, the CDR3 reads TGTGCCAGCAGCTTGAACCCTAATTACGAGCAGTACTTC.

This clonotype was counted a few times. The V call is TRBV12-3 or TRBV12-4, the J call TRBJ2-7, with TRBD1 matching 9 bases. J gave up 6 bases and V 6 bases, and 6 bases lay outside the gene matches. This CDR3 is 13 amino acids long. CDR3: CASSPGQGLEQYF. In nucleotides, the CDR3 is TGTGCCAGCAGCCCGGGACAGGGACTCGAGCAGTACTTC.

At least ten counts were recorded for this clonotype. The chain uses TRBV7-9 and TRBJ1-1, with 8 bases lining up with TRBD1. CDR1 and CDR2 (germline): SEHNR, FQNEAQ (reference sequence). This CDR3 comprises 15 residues. Trimming removed 1 base from V and 5 bases from J; junction bases left unmatched: 6. CDR3: CASSLEGTGRTEAFF. The CDR3 coding sequence is TGTGCCAGCAGCTTAGAGGGGACAGGAAGGACTGAAGCTTTCTTT. Full variable domain (rest looked up from reference TRBV7-9 and TRBJ1-1): DTGVSQNPRHKITKRGQNVTFRCDPISEHNRLYWYRQTLGQGPEFLTYFQNEAQLEKSRLLSDRFSAERPKGSFSTLEIQRTEQGDSAMYLCASSLEGTGRTEAFFGQGTRLTVV.

This clonotype was seen only a few times. Possible read error: a much larger clone is one base away. The CDR3 spells CASSWTFTNQENVQFF. DNA for the CDR3: TGTGCCAGCAGTTGGACTTTTACGAACCAGGAGAATGTGCAGTTCTTC. The V and J genes are TRBV28 and TRBJ2-5; a weak D match, TRBD2 (5 bases). The J call may not be correct, given that the DNA end is closer to TRBJ2-1. The germline V gene has CDR1 MDHEN and CDR2 SYDVKM. The CDR3 runs to 16 residues.

V gene TRBV5-6 combines with J gene TRBJ2-7; weak D call: TRBD2 (5 bases). V shed 4 bases and J shed 3 bases, with 14 bases lying between them. The CDR3 runs to 14 residues. Germline V gene data show CDR1 as SGHDT and CDR2 as YYEEEE. The CDR3 DNA follows: TGTGCCAGCAGCCCAACTAGTTTCAGCTACGAGCAGTACTTC. It specifies CASSPTSFSYEQYF.

At least ten counts were recorded for this clonotype. This chain joins TRBV18 and TRBJ2-7; D is undetermined. This CDR3 has 13 residues. The germline V gene has CDR1 KGHSH and CDR2 LQKENI. The V end lost 8 bases, the J end lost 2 bases, and 13 bases lay between the germline ends. CDR3 sequence (DNA): TGTGCCAGCACATGGTCTAGAACCTACGAGCAGTACTTC. Encoded protein: CASTWSRTYEQYF.

This clonotype has ten or more counts. The chain links TRBV6-1 to TRBJ1-1; 8 bases agree with TRBD1. This CDR3 region has 17 residues. CDR1 is MNHNS, CDR2 SASEGT, per germline. With 4 bases clipped from V and 0 bases from J, the junction kept 10 bases outside the gene matches. CDR3 in amino acids: CASSVRDRGKMNTEAFF. As DNA, the CDR3 is TGTGCCAGCAGTGTCCGAGACAGGGGAAAAATGAACACTGAAGCTTTCTTT.

This chain links TRBV27 with TRBJ2-7; tentatively, D is TRBD1 (6 bases). CDR3 length: 13 amino acids. Germline values: CDR1 MNHEY, CDR2 SMNVEV (reference sequence). Trimming left V 0 bases short and J 6 bases short, with 9 bases between. DNA of the CDR3: TGTGCCAGCAGTTTATCGAGGACAGTCGAGCAGTACTTC. Translated: CASSLSRTVEQYF.

The chain recombines TRBV14 with TRBJ1-1; D ambiguous. V dropped 0 bases and J dropped 12 bases, with 17 bases sitting between them. Per germline, CDR1 SGHDN and CDR2 FVKESK. The CDR3 spans 14 residues. CDR3 coding DNA: TGTGCCAGCAGCCAAGATCCGGTTGGGATGGTGACTTTCTTT. Translated: CASSQDPVGMVTFF.